This T cell receptor beta chain was profiled in a study of blood T cell repertoires in COVID-19. Across the study: Researchers got acute and convalescent COVID-19 samples from the United States, Italy and Spain. T cells, B-cell-depleted T cells, or PBMCs supplied cDNA or gDNA.

Losses at the gene ends were 5 bases for V and 0 bases for J; bases not matched to a gene: 4. The CDR3 is 15 amino acids. Germline CDR1 is SGHVS and CDR2 is FNYEAQ. Original analysis: From reference gene primer amplification, estimates of nucleated cell counts were derived. Sequencing used immunoSEQ multiplex PCR; TCRdb keeps in-frame clones, though not all of them. V and J calls and clone size are copied from that table; D and trimming were computed from the DNA. This table has about 170,000 clones, around 80% appearing once. The sequencing input was peripheral blood. This TCR was recovered from a woman between 65 and 79 years old with acute or convalescent COVID-19. V usage is TRBV7-6 and J usage is TRBJ1-1, with 9 bases identical to TRBD1. CDR3 coding DNA: TGTGCCAGCAGCCGGACAGGGGAGGTGAACACTGAAGCTTTCTTT. This encodes CASSRTGEVNTEAFF.